This section outlines one T cell receptor (beta chain) sequence together with its context. This clonotype has a handful of counts. The target of this receptor is not known. Base qualities are missing; no much larger clone stands one base away. This entry belongs to a study of identical twins (dated by TCRdb to the mid-2010s). Regarding the complete study: The study deep-sequenced TCR alpha and beta repertoires from monozygotic twins, unrelated adults of various ages and cord blood to test whether fetal clonotypes persist. Replicate twin experiments were performed at different times using different library preparation protocols to rule out contamination.

All donors were healthy Caucasians. Three pairs of female monozygotic twins, all aged roughly 18 to 29 years, were included in the twin cohort. The RNA used for TCR libraries was isolated from peripheral blood mononuclear cells. The research as a whole found: Fewer insertions were carried by abundant cord blood beta clonotypes, a similar but weaker trend appeared in young adult naive repertoires, and no such trend appeared in memory repertoires. Conclusions relied on cross-sectional statistical analysis, since the same donors could not be followed over many years. Excess twin sharing in beta out-of-frame sequences was weaker because fewer shared sequences lowered the signal-to-noise ratio. Out-of-frame TCR alpha sharing in monozygotic twins was systematically underestimated by recombination models, whereas sharing between unrelated individuals was in agreement with the recombination models. Zero-insertion analyses could be partly confounded by invariant T cells such as MAIT and iNKT, though diverse VJ usage argued against such confounding for most clonotypes. Compared with coincidental sharing between unrelated individuals, an excess of low generation-probability sequences was observed among out-of-frame TCR alpha sequences shared between twins.

The library was generated by 5' RACE. The sequencer was an Illumina HiSeq 2000. Template switching introduced a universal primer binding site; the final cDNA contained a unique molecular identifier, enabling accurate counting of TCR cDNA molecules. Specific primers in the conserved constant-segment region were used to synthesize first-strand cDNA for TCR alpha and beta chains. To control for contamination, each cDNA library was double barcoded with a SMART-Mk sample barcode plus Illumina barcodes. TruSeq adapter sequences and Illumina sample barcodes were added in two successive PCR steps. TCR alpha and beta cDNA libraries were sequenced on the Illumina HiSeq platform with custom primers. As for the authors' bioinformatics: Raw reads were processed with MiGEC to extract unique molecular identifiers, and MiXCR was used to determine CDR3 positions. Recombination models were inferred per individual with the repgenHMM and IGoR tools using an EM algorithm. Shared clonotypes were analyzed with the tcR package in R, and sharing was normalized by the product of cloneset sizes. To study raw recombination free of thymic and clonal selection effects, out-of-frame nonproductive sequences were analyzed. The raw public reads went through TCRdb reprocessing: fastp at Q25, MiXCR clone calling, in-frame beta chains kept. Each entry is one CDR3 protein sequence, shown with its most common DNA and genes. TCRdb, not the original authors, processed these V and J calls. Present in this sample are around 680,000 distinct CDR3 sequences, around 8.6% of which were seen just once. The top ten clonotypes cover roughly 0.9% of the sample.

The sample was also reused in another study, on yellow fever vaccine responses in identical twins. The second paper states: The T cell response to vaccination in identical twins was reported by the authors to appear partly convergent and partly personalized. In identical twins, the study followed T cell clones that responded to the vaccine with precision.

The clonotype originates from a woman younger than 30 in good health. The specimen was PBMCs.

DNA sequence: TGTGCCAGTAGTATGACCCGGACAGGGAACTATGGCTACACCTTC. This is translated as CASSMTRTGNYGYTF. This sequence uses TRBV19 and TRBJ1-2, with 8 bases in between that match TRBD1. V has 3 bases trimmed and J has 2 bases trimmed; junction bases matching no gene number 5. The germline V gene (reference sequence) provides CDR1 LNHDA and CDR2 SQIVND. The CDR3 runs 15 residues from the cysteine to the phenylalanine. The read is trimmed to its CDR3 DNA, 45 bases read in frame from base 1.